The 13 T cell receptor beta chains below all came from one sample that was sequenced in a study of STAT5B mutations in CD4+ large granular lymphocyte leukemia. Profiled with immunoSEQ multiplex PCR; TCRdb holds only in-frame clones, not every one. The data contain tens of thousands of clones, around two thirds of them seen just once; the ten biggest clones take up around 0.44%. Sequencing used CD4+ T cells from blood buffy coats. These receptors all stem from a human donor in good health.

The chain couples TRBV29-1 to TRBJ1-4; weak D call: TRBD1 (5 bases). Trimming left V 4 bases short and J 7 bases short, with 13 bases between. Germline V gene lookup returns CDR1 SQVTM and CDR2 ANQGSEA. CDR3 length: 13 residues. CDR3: CSVGGFRGEKLFF. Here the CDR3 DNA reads TGCAGCGTTGGGGGGTTCCGCGGTGAAAAACTGTTTTTT.

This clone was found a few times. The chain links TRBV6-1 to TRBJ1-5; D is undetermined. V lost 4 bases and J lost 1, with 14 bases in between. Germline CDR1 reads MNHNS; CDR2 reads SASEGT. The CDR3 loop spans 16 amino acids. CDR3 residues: CASSVVQPRSNQPQHF. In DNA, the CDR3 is TGTGCCAGCAGTGTAGTTCAGCCGAGGAGCAATCAGCCCCAGCATTTT.

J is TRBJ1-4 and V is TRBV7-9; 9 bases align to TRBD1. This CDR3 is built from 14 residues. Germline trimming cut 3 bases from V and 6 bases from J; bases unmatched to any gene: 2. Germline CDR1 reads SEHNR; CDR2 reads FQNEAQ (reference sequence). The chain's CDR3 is CASSFGTGYEKLFF. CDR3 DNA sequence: TGTGCCAGCAGCTTTGGGACAGGGTATGAAAAACTGTTTTTT.

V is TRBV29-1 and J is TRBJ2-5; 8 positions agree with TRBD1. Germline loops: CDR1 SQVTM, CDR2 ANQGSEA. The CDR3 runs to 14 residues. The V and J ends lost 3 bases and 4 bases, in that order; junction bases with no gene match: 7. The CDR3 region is CSVERSGGLETQYF. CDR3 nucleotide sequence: TGCAGCGTTGAGAGGTCAGGGGGCCTAGAGACCCAGTACTTC.

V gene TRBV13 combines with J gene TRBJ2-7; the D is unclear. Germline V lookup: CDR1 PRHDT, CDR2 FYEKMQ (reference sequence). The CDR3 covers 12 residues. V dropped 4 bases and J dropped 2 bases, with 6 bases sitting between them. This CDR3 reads CASSSRTYEQYF. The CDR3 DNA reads TGTGCCAGCAGCTCACGAACCTACGAGCAGTACTTC.

The CDR3 DNA sequence: TGTGCCAGCAGCTTATCGGGTAATTTGGAAGAGACCCAGTACTTC. It encodes CASSLSGNLEETQYF. The chain joins TRBV7-8 to TRBJ2-5; D gene ambiguous. Trimming took off 2 bases at V and 3 bases at J, with 13 bases between the two ends. The CDR3 is 15 residues long. Germline V gene lookup returns CDR1 SGHVS and CDR2 FQNEAQ.

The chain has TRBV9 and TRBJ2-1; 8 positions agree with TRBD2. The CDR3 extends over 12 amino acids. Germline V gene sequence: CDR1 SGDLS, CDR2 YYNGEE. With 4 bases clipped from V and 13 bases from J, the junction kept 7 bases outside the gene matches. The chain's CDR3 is CASSPLRGGQFF. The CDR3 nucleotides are TGTGCCAGCAGCCCGCTCCGGGGGGGTCAGTTCTTC.

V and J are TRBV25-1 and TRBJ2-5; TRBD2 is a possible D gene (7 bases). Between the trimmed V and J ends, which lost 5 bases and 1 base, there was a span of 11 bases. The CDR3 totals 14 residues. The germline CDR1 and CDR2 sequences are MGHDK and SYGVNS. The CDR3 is CASSWGGAQETQYF. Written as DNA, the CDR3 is TGTGCCAGCAGTTGGGGGGGGGCCCAAGAGACCCAGTACTTC.

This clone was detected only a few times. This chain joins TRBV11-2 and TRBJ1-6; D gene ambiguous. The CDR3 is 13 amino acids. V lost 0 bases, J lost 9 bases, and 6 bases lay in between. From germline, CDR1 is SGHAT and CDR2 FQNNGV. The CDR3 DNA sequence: TGTGCCAGCAGCTTAGACGCTGGTTCACCCCTCCACTTT. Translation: CASSLDAGSPLHF.

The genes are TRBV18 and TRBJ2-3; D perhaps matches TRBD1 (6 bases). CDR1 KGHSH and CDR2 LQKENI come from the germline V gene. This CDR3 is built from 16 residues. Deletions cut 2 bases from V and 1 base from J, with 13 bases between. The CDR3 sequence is CASSPRDRRRTDTQYF. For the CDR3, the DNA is TGTGCCAGCTCACCAAGAGACAGGAGACGCACAGATACGCAGTATTTT.

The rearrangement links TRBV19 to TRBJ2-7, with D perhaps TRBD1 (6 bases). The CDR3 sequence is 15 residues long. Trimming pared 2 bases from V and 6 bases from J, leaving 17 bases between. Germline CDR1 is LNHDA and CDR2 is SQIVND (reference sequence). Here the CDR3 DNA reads TGTGCCAGTAGTATACTTCCCAGGGGTTATAGCGAGCAGTACTTC. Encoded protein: CASSILPRGYSEQYF.

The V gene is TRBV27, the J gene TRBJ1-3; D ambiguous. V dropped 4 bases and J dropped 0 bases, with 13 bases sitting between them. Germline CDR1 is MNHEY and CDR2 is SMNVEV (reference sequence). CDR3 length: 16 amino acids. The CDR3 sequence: CASSSRGSYSGNTIYF. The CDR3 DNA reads TGTGCCAGCAGTTCGCGTGGTTCCTACTCTGGAAACACCATATATTTT.

The CDR3 DNA sequence: TGTGCCAGCAGCGTAGGGGCGAACCAAGAGACCCAGTACTTC. Protein: CASSVGANQETQYF. The chain uses TRBV9 and TRBJ2-5; D gene unclear. The germline V gene has CDR1 SGDLS and CDR2 YYNGEE. The length of the CDR3 is 14 residues. The V end lost 0 bases, the J end lost 0 bases, and 6 bases lay between the germline ends.